The T cell receptor (beta chain) under discussion was sequenced for a study of blood T cell repertoires in COVID-19. Whole-study context: Material from acute and convalescent COVID-19 was sourced from the United States, Italy and Spain. PBMCs, B-cell-depleted T cells, or T cells were the source of the cDNA or gDNA that made up the material.

A note on this clone: The same CDR3 arises from other DNA sequences in this sample as well.

Trimming shortened V by 5 bases and J by 0 bases, and 8 bases separated the two germline ends. The CDR3 consists of 13 residues. Germline-derived CDR1 and CDR2 are SNHLY and FYNNEI. Per the study methods: The authors estimated nucleated cell counts from reference gene primer amplification. The protocol was immunoSEQ multiplex PCR, while the TCRdb copy is restricted to in-frame clones and leaves out a portion. The D gene and trimming were derived from the DNA, and the V and J assignments and clone size from that table. The table shows roughly 80,000 clones, with approximately 83% occurring only once. This chain joins TRBV2 and TRBJ2-7, with a possible D match to TRBD2 (5 bases). The receptor comes from a human donor in a cohort sampled during active COVID-19. The specimen sequenced was peripheral blood. In nucleotides, the CDR3 is TGTGCCAGCAGTCCCCGGGGCTCCTACGAGCAGTACTTC. It codes for CASSPRGSYEQYF.